This T cell receptor beta chain was retrieved from a study of cytomegalovirus exposure and HLA in healthy donors. Study at large: Among the 400 or so donors who were genotyped, roughly 85% fell in the genetic ancestry cluster that is associated with self-reported Caucasian donors. Study-level results: Later analysis identified 16,951 TCR beta sequences associated with HLA alleles, using a false discovery rate threshold of 0.05.

The germline CDR1 and CDR2 sequences are SGHVS and FQNEAQ. V gave up 4 bases and J gave up 2 bases, with 16 bases separating them. This CDR3 has 16 residues. About this clone itself: The antigen is undetermined.

Primers for the PCR totalled 60 Vbeta and 13 Jbeta. Authors' analysis steps: Approximately 73 million unique TCR beta chains, roughly 11 million shared, were counted in a later analysis. The assay was immunoSEQ multiplex PCR, and TCRdb's table has in-frame clones only and misses some. That table supplies the V and J calls and clone size; D and trimming were determined from the DNA. The sample has a few hundred thousand clones, around four fifths seen once. Healthy donors of bone marrow made up the group. The V call is TRBV7-8, the J call TRBJ2-3, with D perhaps matching TRBD2 (5 bases). The sequencing input was PBMCs. The TCR was taken from a woman aged 40 to 50 in good health and CMV-seropositive. The chain's CDR3 is CASSSLIGKDTDTQYF. CDR3 DNA sequence: TGTGCCAGCAGCTCCCTTATCGGGAAGGACACAGATACGCAGTATTTT.